The next 4 T cell receptor beta chains were all read from a single sample in a study of cytomegalovirus exposure and HLA in healthy donors. A multiplex PCR was run with 60 Vbeta primers and 13 Jbeta primers. TCRdb's table, derived via immunoSEQ multiplex PCR, lists solely in-frame clones and lacks some. Seen in this sample are around 150,000 clones; the ten most common clones hold around 1.2%. Sequencing was carried out using PBMCs. The origin of the receptors is an older woman in good health and CMV-seronegative.

This chain connects TRBV4-2 to TRBJ1-1; 11 positions agree with TRBD1. CDR3 length: 14 amino acids. Germline-derived CDR1 and CDR2 are LGHNA and YNFKEQ. Germline trimming cut 4 bases from V and 5 bases from J; bases unmatched to any gene: 3. The CDR3 DNA follows: TGTGCCAGCAGCCTGGACAGGGGGCGAACTGAAGCTTTCTTT. Translation gives CASSLDRGRTEAFF.

The chain joins TRBV10-2 to TRBJ2-1; D unclear. CDR3 length: 14 residues. The germline V gene encodes CDR1 WSHSY and CDR2 SAAADI. Trimming took 2 bases from V and 0 from J, leaving 5 bases between them. CDR3 in DNA: TGCGCCAGCAGTGAGAGGAGCTCCTACAATGAGCAGTTCTTC. Protein: CASSERSSYNEQFF.

V is TRBV7-6 and J is TRBJ2-1; D unclear. Between the trimmed V and J ends, which lost 1 base and 9 bases, there was a span of 7 bases. CDR1 and CDR2 from the germline V gene are SGHVS and FNYEAQ. The CDR3 extends over 12 amino acids. In DNA form, the CDR3 reads TGTGCCAGCAGCTTAGTGGCCAGTGAGCAGTTCTTC. It encodes CASSLVASEQFF.

This rearrangement joins TRBV5-1 to TRBJ2-3; 9 bases map to TRBD2. The CDR3 extends over 16 amino acids. Germline V CDR1 and CDR2: SGHRS, YFSETQ. J lost 0 bases, V lost 5 bases, and 7 bases had no gene match. CDR3 sequence reads: CASSFLAGISTDTQYF. The CDR3, as DNA: TGCGCCAGCAGTTTTCTAGCGGGGATTAGCACAGATACGCAGTATTTT.